Listed below are T cell receptor beta chains from one sample, sequenced in a study of cytomegalovirus exposure and HLA in healthy donors. Measured with immunoSEQ multiplex PCR; TCRdb has only the in-frame clones, and not every one. The data hold about 150,000 clones, with 64% observed a single time. Specimen: PBMCs. The receptor set was obtained from a woman in her twenties or thirties in good health and CMV-seropositive. The CDR3 runs from the conserved cysteine through the conserved F or W. D genes are given only for firm matches. For some rows the clone size is stated as once, few or many, or as a class when expanded; others skip it.

abundance	j_gene	v_gene	d_gene	CDR3nt	CDR3aa
.	TRBJ1-6	TRBV6-5	.	TGTGCCAGCAGATCACCGGGGTCCTATAATTCACCCCTCCACTTT	CASRSPGSYNSPLHF
few	TRBJ2-5	TRBV6-1	.	TGTGCCAGCATTGCAGGGTGGACGGGCCAAGAGACCCAGTACTTC	CASIAGWTGQETQYF
.	TRBJ2-7	TRBV7-3	.	TGTGCCAGCAGCCCAAGGGGCAGCTACGAGCAGTACTTC	CASSPRGSYEQYF
.	TRBJ1-2	TRBV2	TRBD1	TGTGCCAGGGCGGGCGGACAGGGATTTAGCTACACCTTC	CARAGGQGFSYTF
.	TRBJ2-5	TRBV19	TRBD2	TGTGCCAGTAGTATGGATACTAGCGGGAAGCGTGGGACCCAGTACTTC	CASSMDTSGKRGTQYF
.	TRBJ2-1	TRBV30	.	TGTGCCTGGAGTGTACTCATCTCCTACAATGAGCAGTTCTTC	CAWSVLISYNEQFF
.	TRBJ2-7	TRBV5-1	.	TGCGCCAGCAGCCCCGGACAGAACTCCTACGAGCAGTACTTC	CASSPGQNSYEQYF
few	TRBJ2-1	TRBV30	.	TGTGCCTGGGACACTTACAATGAGCAGTTCTTC	CAWDTYNEQFF
.	TRBJ1-2	TRBV13	.	TGTGCCAGCAGCTTAGGTACAGAGTTTGATGGCTACACCTTC	CASSLGTEFDGYTF
.	TRBJ2-1	TRBV5-4	TRBD1	TGTGCCAGCAGCCCGACAGGGGTAGTCGCCTACAATGAGCAGTTCTTC	CASSPTGVVAYNEQFF
.	TRBJ1-5	TRBV6-5	.	TGTGCCAGCAGCGACACGAGCAATCAGCCCCAGCATTTT	CASSDTSNQPQHF
few	TRBJ1-4	TRBV7-2	TRBD1	TGTGCCAGCAGCTTAGCCGGGACAGTTAATGAAAAACTGTTTTTT	CASSLAGTVNEKLFF
.	TRBJ1-2	TRBV2	TRBD1	TGTGCCAGCAGTGAAGGACAGGGGTGGGGCTACACCTTC	CASSEGQGWGYTF
.	TRBJ1-2	TRBV6-5	TRBD1	TGTGCCAGCAGTTATCCCGACAGGGATGGCTACACCTTC	CASSYPDRDGYTF
.	TRBJ1-2	TRBV9	TRBD1	TGTGCCAGTCAGGGGGAGTATGGCTACACCTTC	CASQGEYGYTF
.	TRBJ2-7	TRBV5-1	TRBD1	TGCGCCAGCAGCTGGACAGGGTACTACGAGCAGTACTTC	CASSWTGYYEQYF
.	TRBJ1-1	TRBV7-3	TRBD1	TGTGCCAGCAGCTTAAATGCCGCCAGGGGGACAACTGAAGCTTTCTTT	CASSLNAARGTTEAFF
.	TRBJ2-7	TRBV5-1	TRBD2	TGCGCCAGCAGCTTGGGTACTAGCGGGATCGACGAGCAGTACTTC	CASSLGTSGIDEQYF
.	TRBJ1-1	TRBV28	.	TGTGCCAGCAGTTTGAGGGCGTTAGCTTTCTTT	CASSLRALAFF
.	TRBJ2-2	TRBV25-1	.	TGTGCCAGCAGTCCGTTCCGTAACACCGGGGAGCTGTTTTTT	CASSPFRNTGELFF
.	TRBJ2-7	TRBV2	.	TGTGCCAGCAGTGAATCGAGGGGGGGATTATTTGGATGGCAGTACTTC	CASSESRGGLFGWQYF
few	TRBJ2-3	TRBV6-5	TRBD2	TGTGCCAGCAGGTTGCTAGCGGGAGGCCCAGATACGCAGTATTTT	CASRLLAGGPDTQYF
few	TRBJ2-7	TRBV5-1	TRBD1	TGCGCCAGCAGCTTCGAGGGACAGGGGAACGGCGAGCAGTACTTC	CASSFEGQGNGEQYF
.	TRBJ1-1	TRBV30	TRBD1	TGTGCCTGGAGCGCCGGACAGGGGAGCACTGAAGCTTTCTTT	CAWSAGQGSTEAFF
.	TRBJ1-1	TRBV18	TRBD1	TGTGCCAGCTCGCCAACCCGGACAGGTTGGGTTTGGGCTTTCTTT	CASSPTRTGWVWAFF
few	TRBJ2-3	TRBV5-4	.	TGTGCCAGCAGCACTTATACAGGGACCAATACGCAGTATTTT	CASSTYTGTNTQYF
.	TRBJ1-2	TRBV27	.	TGTGCCAGCAGTTTAGGCCCAGCTGGGGGCGGCTACACCTTC	CASSLGPAGGGYTF
.	TRBJ2-2	TRBV7-2	.	TGTGCCAGCAGCTTAGAGAGAGGCGGGGAGCTGTTTTTT	CASSLERGGELFF
.	TRBJ2-4	TRBV6-1	.	TGTGCCAGCAGTGATGGGGGGAACATTCAGTACTTC	CASSDGGNIQYF
.	TRBJ2-7	TRBV7-9	.	TGTGCCACCCGAGGGGGAACTGCCTACGAGCAGTACTTC	CATRGGTAYEQYF
few	TRBJ2-5	TRBV9	TRBD2	TGTGCCAGCAGCGTAGGAGGGCTAGCGGGGGGGCCTTTACAAGAGACCCAGTACTTC	CASSVGGLAGGPLQETQYF
.	TRBJ1-2	TRBV5-1	TRBD1	TGCGCCAGCAGCCGGGGACAGGTACCCTATGGCTACACCTTC	CASSRGQVPYGYTF
.	TRBJ2-2	TRBV9	TRBD1	TGTGCCAGCAGCGGAACAGGGGTCGGGTACGGGGAGCTGTTTTTT	CASSGTGVGYGELFF
few	TRBJ2-3	TRBV9	.	TGTGCCAGCAGCCGAGATGTGGAGCTTAGCACAGATACGCAGTATTTT	CASSRDVELSTDTQYF
.	TRBJ2-3	TRBV19	.	TGTGCCAGTAGTATAGCACAGGGAAGTACAGATACGCAGTATTTT	CASSIAQGSTDTQYF
few	TRBJ2-3	TRBV5-6	TRBD2	TGTGCCAGCAGCTTTGGACTAGCGGGTACAGATACGCAGTATTTT	CASSFGLAGTDTQYF
.	TRBJ1-1	TRBV6-4	TRBD1	TGTGCCAGCACCAACAGGGGCCCCACCCCCTGGACTGAAGCTTTCTTT	CASTNRGPTPWTEAFF
.	TRBJ1-1	TRBV29-1	TRBD1	TGCAGCGCCTTAGACAGGGCAGAAGCTTTCTTT	CSALDRAEAFF
.	TRBJ1-3	TRBV28	TRBD1	TGTGCCAGCAGTACAGGGGGCCAATCTGGAAACACCATATATTTT	CASSTGGQSGNTIYF
.	TRBJ1-2	TRBV6-1	.	TGTGCCAGCAGTGAAGCTTATTATGGCTACACCTTC	CASSEAYYGYTF
few	TRBJ2-1	TRBV27	TRBD2	TGTGCCAGCAGAAGTAGCGGGGGGGCGGTGGAGCAGTTCTTC	CASRSSGGAVEQFF
.	TRBJ1-1	TRBV30	.	TGTGCCTGGAGTACAGGGATGAACACTGAAGCTTTCTTT	CAWSTGMNTEAFF
.	TRBJ2-5	TRBV28	TRBD2	TGTGCCAGCAGTTTGTCCAGCGGGAGCCAAGAGACCCAGTACTTC	CASSLSSGSQETQYF
.	TRBJ2-3	TRBV6-5	.	TGTGCCAGCAGTTACTCAGAAGCGACAGATACGCAGTATTTT	CASSYSEATDTQYF
.	TRBJ2-7	TRBV6-1	.	TGTGCCAGCAGTATCGTCGCAGGGTACTACGAGCAGTACTTC	CASSIVAGYYEQYF
.	TRBJ1-1	TRBV5-8	.	TGTGCCAGCAGCTTGGGTCGTAAGAACACTGAAGCTTTCTTT	CASSLGRKNTEAFF
.	TRBJ1-2	TRBV5-4	.	TGTGCCAGCAGCCAGTTAATTCAAGGACAGTATGGCTACACCTTC	CASSQLIQGQYGYTF
few	TRBJ1-3	TRBV19	TRBD1	TGTGCCAGTAGTACGGGACAGGCTTACTCTGGAAACACCATATATTTT	CASSTGQAYSGNTIYF
.	TRBJ1-6	TRBV2	.	TGTGCCAGCAGTGAAGGAGGGCCTAATTCACCCCTCCACTTT	CASSEGGPNSPLHF
.	TRBJ1-1	TRBV28	.	TGTGCCAGCAGTTTGGGCCAGTTGAACACTGAAGCTTTCTTT	CASSLGQLNTEAFF
.	TRBJ2-1	TRBV25-1	.	TGTGCCAGCAGGAAGACAGAGGCCACCTACAGTGAGCAGTTCTTC	CASRKTEATYSEQFF
.	TRBJ2-7	TRBV10-3	TRBD1	TGTGCCATCAGTGAGTCGGAGACAGGGAACGAGCAGTACTTC	CAISESETGNEQYF
few	TRBJ2-1	TRBV6-4	TRBD2	TGTGCCAGCAGTGGACTAGCGGGAGGGAATGAGCAGTTCTTC	CASSGLAGGNEQFF
few	TRBJ1-5	TRBV2	.	TGTGCCAGCAGAGGGGGTTATAGCAATCAGCCCCAGCATTTT	CASRGGYSNQPQHF
many	TRBJ1-4	TRBV5-6	TRBD1	TGTGCCAGCAGCGCCGGGACAGGGGCCGGTGAAAAACTGTTTTTT	CASSAGTGAGEKLFF
once	TRBJ2-3	TRBV6-5	TRBD2	TGTGCCAGCAGCCGACTAGCGGGAGGTTATACGCAGTATTTT	CASSRLAGGYTQYF
.	TRBJ2-1	TRBV9	TRBD1	TGTGCCAGCAGCGCACCGGGACAGGGGGGACACAATGAGCAGTTCTTC	CASSAPGQGGHNEQFF
.	TRBJ2-1	TRBV5-1	TRBD2	TGCGCCAGCAGCTTTCCGGGGGGACTAGCGGGAGGCAATGAGCAGTTCTTC	CASSFPGGLAGGNEQFF
.	TRBJ2-1	TRBV2	TRBD1	TGTGCCAGCCACGGGACAGGGTACTCAAATGAGCAGTTCTTC	CASHGTGYSNEQFF